This passage covers 30 T cell receptor beta chains from one sample sequenced in a study of shared T cell receptors in the human thymus. TCRdb keeps only in-frame clones here, not all; method: immunoSEQ multiplex PCR. The table records roughly 660,000 clones, 85% to 90% of them present only once. These same data were also listed under a study on human thymus T cells.

Sequenced material: thymocytes. The source of these receptors is a boy under three years old with a congenital heart defect.

The chain employs TRBV7-6 and TRBJ2-2, with 7 bases that match TRBD2. CDR1 is SGHVS and CDR2 is FNYEAQ in the germline V gene. This CDR3 region has 14 residues. Trimming at V came to 4 bases and at J to 4 bases, leaving 3 bases not matched to a gene. CDR3 loop: CASSSTSSTGELFF. The CDR3 nucleotides are TGTGCCAGCAGCTCGACTAGCAGCACCGGGGAGCTGTTTTTT.

The chain employs TRBV6-1 and TRBJ2-7; 7 nucleotides agree with TRBD1. The CDR3 has 15 residues. V trimming: 0 bases; J trimming: 2 bases; junction bases outside the gene matches: 4. From germline, CDR1 is MNHNS and CDR2 SASEGT. The CDR3 sequence: CASSEAGQSTYEQYF. The CDR3 bases are TGTGCCAGCAGTGAAGCGGGACAGTCTACCTACGAGCAGTACTTC.

The chain has TRBV29-1 and TRBJ1-2; 9 bases fit TRBD1. This CDR3 region has 13 residues. Germline CDR1 reads SQVTM; CDR2 reads ANQGSEA. Trimming removed 3 bases from V and 4 bases from J; junction bases left unmatched: 3. The CDR3 loop is CSVEDRGFYGYTF. CDR3 nucleotides: TGCAGCGTTGAGGACAGGGGATTCTATGGCTACACCTTC.

CDR3 region: CASSLRLLRALPQETQYF. CDR3 sequence (DNA): TGTGCCAGCAGCTTACGGCTACTCAGGGCCCTGCCTCAAGAGACCCAGTACTTC. The chain joins TRBV7-9 to TRBJ2-5, with a possible D match to TRBD1 (5 bases). Germline CDR1 and CDR2: SEHNR and FQNEAQ (reference sequence). Deletions cut 2 bases from V and 2 bases from J, with 21 bases between. The CDR3 consists of 18 residues. The full variable domain, completed using reference TRBV7-9 and TRBJ2-5, is DTGVSQNPRHKITKRGQNVTFRCDPISEHNRLYWYRQTLGQGPEFLTYFQNEAQLEKSRLLSDRFSAERPKGSFSTLEIQRTEQGDSAMYLCASSLRLLRALPQETQYFGPGTRLLVL.

V gene TRBV12-5 combines with J gene TRBJ2-2; TRBD2 agrees at 12 bases. CDR1 and CDR2 from the germline V gene are LGHNT and FRNRAP. Germline trimming cut 4 bases from V and 6 bases from J; bases unmatched to any gene: 9. The CDR3 extends over 17 amino acids. CDR3 protein: CASGSILAGGLAGELFF. The CDR3 DNA is TGTGCTAGTGGTTCGATTCTAGCGGGAGGGTTGGCCGGGGAGCTGTTTTTT.

CDR3 in DNA: TGTGCCAGCAGCCGCGGGGCGCGTACTGAAGCTTTCTTT. The encoded protein is CASSRGARTEAFF. The V gene is TRBV9, the J gene TRBJ1-1; a weak D match, TRBD1 (5 bases). Germline CDR1 SGDLS, CDR2 YYNGEE. Trimming shortened V by 4 bases and J by 5 bases, and 12 bases separated the two germline ends. This CDR3 has 13 amino acids. Looking up the rest from reference TRBV9 and TRBJ1-1 gives the full variable domain: DSGVTQTPKHLITATGQRVTLRCSPRSGDLSVYWYQQSLDQGLQFLIQYYNGEERAKGNILERFSAQQFPDLHSELNLSSLELGDSALYFCASSRGARTEAFFGQGTRLTVV.

J is TRBJ2-7 and V is TRBV5-4, with TRBD2 identical over 12 bases. The CDR3 is 16 amino acids. CDR1 and CDR2 (germline): SGHNT, YYREEE (reference sequence). Trimming took 4 bases from V and 0 from J; bases not matched to a gene: 5. DNA of the CDR3: TGTGCCAGCAGCCTAAGACTAGCGGGAGACTCCTACGAGCAGTACTTC. Translating it yields CASSLRLAGDSYEQYF.

The gene calls are TRBV4-1 and TRBJ1-2; TRBD1 matches 7 bases. V shed 4 bases and J 2 bases; nucleotides not matched to a gene: 1. The CDR3 is made up of 13 amino acids. The germline gives CDR1 MGHRA, CDR2 YSYEKL. Here the CDR3 DNA reads TGCGCCAGCAGCCTACAGGGGAACTATGGCTACACCTTC. Protein: CASSLQGNYGYTF.

V is TRBV28 and J is TRBJ1-2, with TRBD1 matching over 11 bases. The germline V gene encodes CDR1 MDHEN and CDR2 SYDVKM. The CDR3 covers 18 residues. J gave up 4 bases and V 2 bases, and 12 bases lay outside the gene matches. The chain's CDR3 is CASSLAPRTGGVGYGYTF. CDR3 nucleotides: TGTGCCAGCAGTTTAGCGCCGAGGACAGGGGGCGTCGGCTATGGCTACACCTTC.

The chain recombines TRBV11-2 with TRBJ2-3; D unclear. V was trimmed by 4 bases and J by 2 bases, leaving 13 bases between them. CDR1 is SGHAT and CDR2 is FQNNGV in the germline V gene. This CDR3 comprises 15 residues. For the CDR3, the DNA is TGTGCCAGCAGCTCATCAACAGCACTCACAGATACGCAGTATTTT. Its translation: CASSSSTALTDTQYF.

The chain joins TRBV23-1 to TRBJ1-4, with D possibly TRBD1 on 5 matching bases. TRBV23-1 falls under the ORF class, with uncertain function. V was pared by 8 bases and J by 7 bases, with 23 bases between. The CDR3 loop spans 16 amino acids. The CDR3 coding sequence is TGCGCCAGCCAGTCAAAGGAGCCCCAGGGAAGTGAAAAACTGTTTTTT. It translates to CASQSKEPQGSEKLFF.

The chain combines TRBV9 with TRBJ2-2; tentative D call: TRBD2 (5 bases). Germline loops: CDR1 SGDLS, CDR2 YYNGEE. This CDR3 spans 16 amino acids. V lost 4 bases to trimming and J lost 4 bases, with 17 bases between them. CDR3 in DNA: TGTGCCAGCAGCCCTGGGAGTAGTTCGGTCACCGGGGAGCTGTTTTTT. Its translation: CASSPGSSSVTGELFF.

V and J are TRBV7-9 and TRBJ2-7, with TRBD2 matching over 14 bases. The ends lost 2 bases at V and 6 bases at J; junction bases unmatched: 9. This CDR3 region has 17 residues. From germline, CDR1 is SEHNR and CDR2 FQNEAQ (reference sequence). CDR3 amino acids: CASSLPRLAGGVGEQYF. Written as DNA, the CDR3 is TGTGCCAGCAGCTTACCCCGACTAGCGGGAGGGGTGGGCGAGCAGTACTTC.

V is TRBV28 and J is TRBJ2-5; TRBD2 might be the D (6 bases). Germline V gene data show CDR1 as MDHEN and CDR2 as SYDVKM. This CDR3 contains 15 residues. V lost 3 bases, J lost 5 bases, and 16 bases lay in between. As DNA, the CDR3 is TGTGCCAGCAGTTTGGAGGGACCGACCGGGGAGACCCAGTACTTC. It translates to CASSLEGPTGETQYF.

J is TRBJ2-7 and V is TRBV27; maybe TRBD2 (6 bases). Germline-derived CDR1 and CDR2 are MNHEY and SMNVEV (reference sequence). Trimming took off 3 bases at V and 2 bases at J, with 26 bases between the two ends. CDR3 length: 19 amino acids. This chain's CDR3 is CASSFTPGAERVIPYEQYF. CDR3 sequence (DNA): TGTGCCAGCAGTTTTACGCCAGGAGCGGAGCGGGTGATACCCTACGAGCAGTACTTC.

This chain joins TRBV11-2 and TRBJ1-1, with D uncertain. The CDR3 is made up of 14 amino acids. V was shortened by 3 bases and J by 4 bases, with 12 bases between the two germline ends. Germline assignment: CDR1 SGHAT and CDR2 FQNNGV. CDR3 DNA: TGTGCCAGCAGCTTCCGAGGGCGGAGCACTGAAGCTTTCTTT. Translated, it gives CASSFRGRSTEAFF.

In its sample, this clone was seen once. The chain uses TRBV6-6 and TRBJ1-1, with D possibly matching TRBD1 (6 bases). Germline V gene lookup returns CDR1 MNHNY and CDR2 SVGAGI (reference sequence). This CDR3 contains 13 residues. The V gene lost 6 bases and the J gene lost 4 bases, with 12 bases spanning the gap. Here the CDR3 DNA reads TGTGCCAGCAGGTTAAGGGGGGGCACTGAAGCTTTCTTT. This encodes CASRLRGGTEAFF.

This rearrangement joins TRBV9 to TRBJ2-3; 10 nucleotides agree with TRBD1. With V trimmed by 4 bases and J by 2 bases, 25 bases remained unmatched. Germline-derived CDR1 and CDR2 are SGDLS and YYNGEE. The CDR3 has 22 amino acids. In DNA, the CDR3 is TGTGCCAGCAGCACGGGGACAGGGGTCCGTTTTTCGAGCAGTCGGGACACAGATACGCAGTATTTT. Its protein is CASSTGTGVRFSSSRDTDTQYF.

This clone occurred a few times. The chain carries TRBV9 and TRBJ1-2; tentative D call: TRBD1 (5 bases). Between the trimmed V and J ends, which lost 2 bases and 6 bases, there was a span of 14 bases. CDR1 and CDR2 (germline): SGDLS, YYNGEE. The CDR3 runs to 14 residues. In nucleotides, the CDR3 is TGTGCCAGCAGCGTGGAGGTGGAGGGGCATGGCTACACCTTC. It codes for CASSVEVEGHGYTF. The variable domain in full, with the rest retrieved from reference TRBV9 and TRBJ1-2, is DSGVTQTPKHLITATGQRVTLRCSPRSGDLSVYWYQQSLDQGLQFLIQYYNGEERAKGNILERFSAQQFPDLHSELNLSSLELGDSALYFCASSVEVEGHGYTFGSGTRLTVV.

The V call is TRBV5-4, the J call TRBJ2-7, with D possibly being TRBD1 (6 bases). CDR1 and CDR2 from the germline V gene are SGHNT and YYREEE (reference sequence). This CDR3 contains 17 residues. V gave up 2 bases and J gave up 0 bases, with 18 bases separating them. The CDR3: CASSFQEVTGYSYEQYF. In DNA form, the CDR3 reads TGTGCCAGCAGCTTTCAAGAAGTGACAGGCTACTCCTACGAGCAGTACTTC.

The chain carries TRBV14 and TRBJ1-4; 8 nucleotides agree with TRBD1. The germline V gene has CDR1 SGHDN and CDR2 FVKESK. V was clipped by 4 bases and J by 7 bases; unmatched bases: 5. The CDR3 is 14 amino acids. For the CDR3, the DNA is TGTGCCAGCAGCCCCCGACAGGGGCTTGAAAAACTGTTTTTT. It codes for CASSPRQGLEKLFF.

The sample holds one count of this clone. The J gene is TRBJ2-4, the V gene TRBV28; the match to TRBD1 covers 9 bases. This CDR3 spans 17 amino acids. J lost 6 bases, V lost 6 bases, and 15 bases had no gene match. Germline lookup yields CDR1 MDHEN and CDR2 SYDVKM. Here the CDR3 reads CASRHSGTGLRRNIQYF. In nucleotides, the CDR3 is TGTGCCAGCAGACACTCCGGGACAGGGTTGCGAAGAAACATTCAGTACTTC.

CDR3 loop: CASSLDPRGAENTEAFF. The CDR3 DNA follows: TGTGCCAGCAGTTTAGACCCCCGGGGGGCTGAGAACACTGAAGCTTTCTTT. The chain recombines TRBV28 with TRBJ1-1, with a weak D call TRBD1 (6 bases). The CDR3 extends over 17 amino acids. Looked up from germline, CDR1 is MDHEN and CDR2 is SYDVKM. V lost 2 bases and J lost 1, with 17 bases in between. Variable domain in full (rest from reference TRBV28 and TRBJ1-1): DVKVTQSSRYLVKRTGEKVFLECVQDMDHENMFWYRQDPGLGLRLIYFSYDVKMKEKGDIPEGYSVSREKKERFSLILESASTNQTSMYLCASSLDPRGAENTEAFFGQGTRLTVV.

The chain recombines TRBV11-3 with TRBJ2-1; 8 bases map to TRBD2. The CDR3 is 18 amino acids. J lost 6 bases, V lost 4 bases, and 17 bases had no gene match. Per the germline V gene, CDR1 is SGHNT and CDR2 is YENEEA. The CDR3 sequence is CASSYSGGPSRSGNEQFF. The CDR3 DNA follows: TGTGCCAGCAGCTATTCGGGAGGGCCGTCCCGGTCGGGCAATGAGCAGTTCTTC.

The V and J genes are TRBV27 and TRBJ1-1; D unresolved. Deletions cut 3 bases from V and 4 bases from J, with 6 bases between. Germline V gives CDR1 MNHEY, CDR2 SMNVEV (reference sequence). The CDR3 has 12 amino acids. CDR3 DNA sequence: TGTGCCAGCAGTTTGAGGGTCACTGAAGCTTTCTTT. Its protein product is CASSLRVTEAFF.

The sample holds one count of this clone. As DNA, the CDR3 is TGTGCCAGCACCGCAGGACTAGCGGGAGGAAAGGGGGAGCTGTTTTTT. This translates into CASTAGLAGGKGELFF. The chain joins TRBV7-6 to TRBJ2-2; 14 positions match TRBD2. There are 16 residues in the CDR3. Germline lookup yields CDR1 SGHVS and CDR2 FNYEAQ. V lost 7 bases and J lost 8; bases outside the gene matches: 9.

This clone was counted once. V is TRBV27 and J is TRBJ2-5, with D possibly being TRBD2 (5 bases). From germline, CDR1 is MNHEY and CDR2 SMNVEV (reference sequence). This CDR3 spans 14 amino acids. The ends were cut back, 0 bases at V and 5 bases at J, with 10 bases in the middle. This CDR3 is CASSLSRVGETQYF. In nucleotides, the CDR3 is TGTGCCAGCAGTTTATCGAGGGTAGGGGAGACCCAGTACTTC.

The V call is TRBV19, the J call TRBJ2-3, with 10 bases fitting TRBD1. In germline, CDR1 is LNHDA, CDR2 SQIVND (reference sequence). CDR3 length equals 18 residues. The V gene end was trimmed by 7 bases and the J gene end by 4 bases; junction bases not matched to a gene: 17. The CDR3 sequence: CASTSRTGGLCAPDTQYF. CDR3 sequence (DNA): TGTGCCAGTACCAGTCGGACAGGGGGTCTGTGCGCCCCAGATACGCAGTATTTT.

The chain has TRBV14 and TRBJ2-3; D unclear. CDR1 is SGHDN, CDR2 FVKESK, per germline. The CDR3 sequence is 12 residues long. The V gene lost 4 bases and the J gene lost 5 bases, with 7 bases spanning the gap. CDR3 in DNA: TGTGCCAGCAGCCTCTATCGAGATACGCAGTATTTT. The encoded protein is CASSLYRDTQYF.

This clone was detected only once. V gene TRBV7-9 combines with J gene TRBJ2-7; the D gene is possibly TRBD2 (5 bases). The ends were cut back, 11 bases at V and 5 bases at J, with 16 bases in the middle. This CDR3 has 12 amino acids. The germline gives CDR1 SEHNR, CDR2 FQNEAQ (reference sequence). CDR3 coding DNA: TGTGCCGGAGGCACGGGTTCGGACGAGCAGTACTTC. Protein sequence: CAGGTGSDEQYF.